Below are 16 T cell receptor beta chains sequenced from a single sample in a study of vaccination and CD4 T cells after COVID-19. Sequenced with the Oncomine TCR Beta short-read assay was DNA taken from cultured CD4+ T cells. Researchers extracted genomic DNA from CD4+ T cells that had been cultured. TCRdb processed the PCR reads anew with MiXCR; each CDR3 protein has one entry. The table has about 10,000 distinct CDR3 sequences, 34% seen once. The sample's treatment: roughly 10-day PBMC culture with coronavirus spike peptide pools or control peptides (ViraFEST assay). Unexposed donor CD4+ T cells predated the COVID-19 pandemic, collected 2011-2018. No antigen has been identified for these receptors. Sample: CD4+ T cells from blood, cultured in vitro. The source is a human donor in good health.

V gene TRBV5-5 combines with J gene TRBJ2-3; D tentatively reads TRBD1 or TRBD2 (5 bases each). V dropped 7 bases and J dropped 1 base, with 16 bases sitting between them. This CDR3 is built from 15 residues. CDR1 is SGHKS, CDR2 YYEKEE, per germline (reference sequence). CDR3 region: CASANPGRGTDTQYF. In DNA, the CDR3 is TGTGCCAGCGCCAACCCGGGGCGGGGCACAGATACGCAGTATTTT.

The chain is built from TRBV11-3 and TRBJ2-5; no definite D call. Germline loops: CDR1 SGHNT, CDR2 YENEEA. The CDR3 runs to 13 residues. The V end was cut by 8 bases, the J end by 1 base, with 11 bases between. CDR3 protein: CASSPGSQETQYF. The CDR3 DNA sequence: TGTGCCAGCTCGCCGGGCTCCCAAGAGACCCAGTACTTC.

This clonotype was seen a few times. At one of its ends the junction is not consistent with the germline gene, which may arise from a read error. The chain uses TRBV2 and TRBJ1-5; D possibly corresponds to TRBD1 (6 bases). The length of the CDR3 is 15 residues. From germline, CDR1 is SNHLY and CDR2 FYNNEI. CDR3 in DNA: TGTACCAGCAGTGTATACGTAGGGGGGGGGCAGCCCCAGCATTTT. This codes for CTSSVYVGGGQPQHF.

This clonotype has just a few counts. The genes are TRBV7-6 and TRBJ2-1; D is perhaps TRBD1 (6 bases). Trimming took off 8 bases at V and 8 bases at J, with 16 bases between the two ends. Germline lookup yields CDR1 SGHVS and CDR2 FNYEAQ. The CDR3 length is 13 residues. CDR3 in DNA: TGTGCCAGCTCAGGGGCCTCAGGCTATGAGCAGTTCTTC. Encoded protein: CASSGASGYEQFF. Variable domain in full (rest from reference TRBV7-6 and TRBJ2-1): GAGVSQSPRYKVTKRGQDVALRCDPISGHVSLYWYRQALGQGPEFLTYFNYEAQQDKSGLPNDRFSAERPEGSISTLTIQRTEQRDSAMYRCASSGASGYEQFFGPGTRLTVL.

The CDR3 here is CATPPYKVGGQGSYNEQFF. CDR3 nucleotide sequence: TGTGCCACTCCGCCCTATAAGGTCGGGGGGCAAGGGTCCTACAATGAGCAGTTCTTC. The chain joins TRBV7-9 to TRBJ2-1; the D gene is possibly TRBD2 (7 bases). Germline loops: CDR1 SEHNR, CDR2 FQNEAQ (reference sequence). There are 19 residues in the CDR3. Trimming took 10 bases from V and 1 from J, leaving 29 bases between them.

The chain combines TRBV28 with TRBJ1-1, with a tentative D call TRBD1 (6 bases). The V and J ends lost 7 bases and 5 bases respectively, with 11 bases between them. From germline, CDR1 is MDHEN and CDR2 SYDVKM. CDR3 length: 12 residues. In DNA, the CDR3 is TGTGCCAGCATAGAGGGGGGTACTGAAGCTTTCTTT. Translating gives CASIEGGTEAFF.

V and J are TRBV6-5 and TRBJ2-3, with D possibly being TRBD1 or TRBD2 (5 bases each). Germline V CDR1 and CDR2: MNHEY, SVGAGI. This CDR3 comprises 17 residues. Trimming cost V 4 bases and J 4 bases, with 21 bases left between them. This chain's CDR3 is CASSFILARGLADTQYF. The DNA for the CDR3 is TGTGCCAGCAGTTTTATCCTAGCTAGGGGTCTGGCAGATACGCAGTATTTT.

The chain recombines TRBV2 with TRBJ2-7, with TRBD2 matching over 11 bases. The germline gives CDR1 SNHLY, CDR2 FYNNEI. This CDR3 contains 15 residues. Losses at the gene ends were 6 bases for V and 3 bases for J; bases not matched to a gene: 7. CDR3: CASRMGLAELYEQYF. CDR3 sequence (DNA): TGTGCCAGCAGAATGGGACTAGCGGAGCTCTACGAGCAGTACTTC.

The chain links TRBV5-1 to TRBJ2-5, with D unresolved. Germline lookup yields CDR1 SGHRS and CDR2 YFSETQ. The CDR3 length is 15 residues. The V end lost 1 base, the J end lost 1 base, and 11 bases lay between the germline ends. The CDR3 DNA reads as TGCGCCAGCAGCTTGTATGGCGCTCCCCAAGAGACCCAGTACTTC. Translated, it gives CASSLYGAPQETQYF.

The chain's CDR3 is CSARTRGTSGRVQETQYF. CDR3 DNA sequence: TGCAGTGCTAGAACTCGAGGGACTAGCGGGAGGGTCCAAGAGACCCAGTACTTC. This chain joins TRBV20-1 and TRBJ2-5; TRBD2 aligns across 16 bases. Germline CDR1 DFQATT, CDR2 SNEGSKA (reference sequence). The V gene end was trimmed by 2 bases and the J gene end by 1 base; junction bases not matched to a gene: 7. The CDR3 contains 18 residues.

This clonotype was seen more than once but under ten times. The CDR3 loop is CASSDRGGNQPQHF. Written as DNA, the CDR3 is TGTGCCAGCAGTGACAGAGGGGGCAATCAGCCCCAGCATTTT. The V gene is TRBV6-1, the J gene TRBJ1-5, with a weak D call TRBD1 (5 bases). Germline CDR1 reads MNHNS; CDR2 reads SASEGT. V gave up 3 bases and J gave up 2 bases, with 8 bases separating them. The CDR3 has 14 amino acids.

This clonotype was found a few times. The chain uses TRBV19 and TRBJ1-1, with D possibly TRBD1 on 5 matching bases. Deletions cut 4 bases from V and 5 bases from J, with 11 bases between. Germline CDR1 is LNHDA and CDR2 is SQIVND (reference sequence). The CDR3 runs to 13 residues. Here the CDR3 DNA reads TGTGCCAGTAGTAGGGGGATTGGGACTGAAGCTTTCTTT. Translating it yields CASSRGIGTEAFF.

Only a few counts were recorded for this clonotype. This chain connects TRBV6-5 to TRBJ2-7, with D maybe TRBD2 (5 bases). CDR3 length: 11 amino acids. V dropped 2 bases and J dropped 8 bases, with 7 bases sitting between them. CDR1 and CDR2 (germline): MNHEY, SVGAGI. CDR3 coding DNA: TGTGCCAGCAGTTACGGAGGTCAGCAGTACTTC. Protein product: CASSYGGQQYF.

This chain joins TRBV28 and TRBJ2-7, with TRBD1 matching over 8 bases. Germline CDR1 and CDR2: MDHEN and SYDVKM. The V and J ends lost 6 bases and 6 bases, in that order; junction bases with no gene match: 10. This CDR3 has 14 amino acids. CDR3 DNA sequence: TGTGCCAGCAGCAACCCCGGGACAGGATCCGAGCAGTACTTC. This translates into CASSNPGTGSEQYF.

The V and J genes are TRBV27 and TRBJ2-1; the D gene is possibly TRBD2 (5 bases). This CDR3 has 14 residues. The V and J ends lost 7 bases and 7 bases respectively, with 17 bases between them. CDR1 and CDR2 (germline): MNHEY, SMNVEV (reference sequence). The CDR3 DNA is TGTGCCAGCAACCTTCGGTCCCGGGGTAATGAGCAGTTCTTC. It specifies CASNLRSRGNEQFF.

This chain uses TRBV4-1 with TRBJ1-5; D not resolved. Germline V gives CDR1 MGHRA, CDR2 YSYEKL. The CDR3 has 13 residues. V lost 1 base and J 6 bases, leaving 7 bases between the germline ends. The CDR3 reads CASSQALFQPQHF. CDR3 bases: TGCGCCAGCAGCCAAGCCCTGTTTCAGCCCCAGCATTTT.